Presented here are 18 T cell receptor beta chains from one specimen sequenced in a study of CD8 T cells in ankylosing spondylitis. Points from the study as a whole: Within ankylosing spondylitis blood, a TCR beta motif made up of roughly eight highly homologous variants appeared to be characteristic.

The antigens these receptors bind are not known. One entry per CDR3 protein, called by TCRdb with MiXCR from the 5' RACE reads. The sample shows 400,000 or so distinct CDR3 sequences, roughly 26% of them seen only once. Input material: blood, either unsorted or a sorted T cell fraction (not recorded which). The receptor source for this set is a male donor with ankylosing spondylitis.

This clonotype appeared a few times. This rearrangement joins TRBV7-8 to TRBJ1-2; D remains unclear. The CDR3 loop spans 12 amino acids. Trimming removed 3 bases from V and 8 bases from J, with 10 bases in between. Germline CDR1 and CDR2: SGHVS and FQNEAQ. The CDR3 DNA reads TGTGCCAGCAGCTTCGACGGGTGGGGCTACACCTTC. It encodes CASSFDGWGYTF.

This chain connects TRBV21-1 to TRBJ2-2; the table's D gene call, TRBD1, was not cross checked with the DNA. TRBV21-1 is an annotated pseudogene. The CDR3 is 14 amino acids. CDR3 DNA: TGTGCCAGCAGCGACCGGGACAACACCGGGGAGCTGTTTTTT. The encoded protein is CASSDRDNTGELFF.

This chain joins TRBV20-1 and TRBJ1-2; no definite D call. This CDR3 is 12 amino acids long. V was cut by 6 bases and J by 4 bases, with 12 bases left in between. The germline V gene has CDR1 DFQATT and CDR2 SNEGSKA (reference sequence). The CDR3 DNA sequence: TGCAGTGCCAACTGGCAGGCCTATGGCTACACCTTC. Its translation: CSANWQAYGYTF.

The count of this clonotype is one. The chain is built from TRBV20-1 and TRBJ2-1; 10 bases line up with TRBD2. CDR1 and CDR2 from the germline V gene are DFQATT and SNEGSKA (reference sequence). The CDR3 extends over 16 amino acids. V shed 6 bases and J 4 bases; nucleotides not matched to a gene: 12. DNA of the CDR3: TGCAGTGCCCACGGGGTTGTACTAGCGGGATACAATGAGCAGTTCTTC. Translation: CSAHGVVLAGYNEQFF.

The chain links TRBV28 to TRBJ1-1; maybe TRBD1 (6 bases). V dropped 6 bases and J dropped 10 bases, with 18 bases sitting between them. This CDR3 is built from 13 residues. Germline V gene lookup returns CDR1 MDHEN and CDR2 SYDVKM. CDR3 loop: CASRAPGPRGAFF. CDR3 DNA sequence: TGTGCCAGCAGAGCCCCGGGCCCCAGGGGAGCTTTCTTT.

The chain uses TRBV5-1 and TRBJ1-4, with a tentative D call TRBD1 (5 bases). The CDR3 length is 14 residues. CDR1 and CDR2 from the germline V gene are SGHRS and YFSETQ. With 3 bases removed from V and 6 bases from J, the gap between germline ends came to 12 bases. The CDR3 here is CASSWDWGDEKLFF. The CDR3 DNA reads as TGCGCCAGCAGCTGGGACTGGGGGGATGAAAAACTGTTTTTT.

The chain uses TRBV6-1 and TRBJ1-1; D uncertain. Germline-derived CDR1 and CDR2 are MNHNS and SASEGT. This CDR3 spans 14 amino acids. DNA of the CDR3: TGTGCAGGGTTGGCGGGGTCAGGGAACACTGAAGCTTTCTTT. Its protein product is CAGLAGSGNTEAFF.

The chain recombines TRBV7-8 with TRBJ2-2; D is uncertain. Germline assignment: CDR1 SGHVS and CDR2 FQNEAQ. The CDR3 loop spans 15 amino acids. Trimming removed 5 bases from V and 1 base from J, with 11 bases in between. CDR3 protein: CASSQPQRNTGELFF. In DNA, the CDR3 is TGTGCCAGCAGCCAACCCCAGCGGAACACCGGGGAGCTGTTTTTT.

This clonotype was observed a few times. The rearrangement joins TRBV7-8 to TRBJ2-2; 9 bases agree with TRBD2. The CDR3 has 16 residues. Germline CDR1 reads SGHVS; CDR2 reads FQNEAQ. With V trimmed by 2 bases and J by 1 base, 2 bases remained unmatched. CDR3: CASSLSGGLNTGELFF. The CDR3 coding sequence is TGTGCCAGCAGCTTAAGCGGGGGGTTGAACACCGGGGAGCTGTTTTTT.

This sequence joins TRBV7-2 and TRBJ1-4; D remains unclear. CDR3 size: 15 residues. Trimming stripped 3 bases from V and 6 bases from J, with 14 bases between. The germline V gene has CDR1 SGHTA and CDR2 FQGNSA. The CDR3 DNA is TGTGCCAGCAGCTTCACCCCCTCGTTCGATGAAAAACTGTTTTTT. Translated, it gives CASSFTPSFDEKLFF.

V usage is TRBV7-9 and J usage is TRBJ2-1, with TRBD1 as a possible D gene (6 bases). The V end was cut by 8 bases, the J end by 3 bases, with 17 bases between. CDR3 length: 15 amino acids. Per germline, CDR1 SEHNR and CDR2 FQNEAQ (reference sequence). In DNA, the CDR3 is TGTGCCAGCCTTTGGGCGACAGGTTTCTACAATGAGCAGTTCTTC. It yields the protein CASLWATGFYNEQFF.

The chain joins TRBV7-2 to TRBJ1-3; D call uncertain. Trimming took off 6 bases at V and 3 bases at J, with 12 bases between the two ends. The CDR3 loop spans 14 amino acids. CDR1 and CDR2 (germline): SGHTA, FQGNSA. CDR3 protein: CASSHPLYGNTIYF. CDR3 nucleotides: TGTGCCAGCAGTCATCCCCTCTATGGAAACACCATATATTTT.

The J gene is TRBJ2-3, the V gene TRBV12-3 or TRBV12-4; either TRBD1 or TRBD2 may supply D (5 bases each). V lost 9 bases and J lost 6, with 19 bases in between. The CDR3 is 14 amino acids. The CDR3 DNA reads TGTGCCAGTTTCCGGGGCGGACCGAGGGATACGCAGTATTTT. Encoded protein: CASFRGGPRDTQYF.

The CDR3 coding sequence is TGTGCCAGCAGTTACCAGGACAAAGGCTACGAGCAGTACTTC. Its translation is CASSYQDKGYEQYF. V is TRBV6-5 and J is TRBJ2-7; possibly TRBD1 for D (5 bases). Germline CDR1 is MNHEY and CDR2 is SVGAGI. This CDR3 spans 14 amino acids. V was clipped by 2 bases and J by 3 bases, with 11 bases between them.

This rearrangement joins TRBV4-2 to TRBJ2-2; 9 bases match TRBD2. CDR1 and CDR2 from the germline V gene are LGHNA and YNFKEQ. The CDR3 totals 16 residues. The V gene end was trimmed by 2 bases and the J gene end by 3 bases; junction bases not matched to a gene: 4. This chain's CDR3 is CASSQLAGPDTGELFF. CDR3 nucleotides: TGTGCCAGCAGCCAACTAGCGGGACCCGACACCGGGGAGCTGTTTTTT.

This clonotype was seen once. J is TRBJ1-2 and V is TRBV12-3 or TRBV12-4, with D possibly matching TRBD1 (5 bases). This CDR3 has 13 residues. Trimming removed 3 bases at V and 6 bases at J, with 11 bases between. The CDR3 DNA reads TGTGCCAGCAGTTTTCTTGGGGCTAATGGCTACACCTTC. This encodes CASSFLGANGYTF.

This chain uses TRBV12-3 or TRBV12-4 with TRBJ2-5; D ambiguous. Trimming shortened V by 2 bases and J by 5 bases, and 6 bases separated the two germline ends. The CDR3 totals 12 residues. CDR3 sequence: CASSLSAETQYF. Here the CDR3 DNA reads TGTGCCAGCAGTTTATCCGCGGAGACCCAGTACTTC.

This chain links TRBV7-9 with TRBJ1-1; 9 nucleotides agree with TRBD1. The V and J ends lost 5 bases and 8 bases, in that order; junction bases with no gene match: 6. The CDR3 is made up of 13 amino acids. CDR1 is SEHNR and CDR2 is FQNEAQ in the germline V gene (reference sequence). The CDR3 nucleotides read TGTGCCAGCAGCGCCGGACAGGGGCTCGAAGCTTTCTTT. Encoded protein: CASSAGQGLEAFF.